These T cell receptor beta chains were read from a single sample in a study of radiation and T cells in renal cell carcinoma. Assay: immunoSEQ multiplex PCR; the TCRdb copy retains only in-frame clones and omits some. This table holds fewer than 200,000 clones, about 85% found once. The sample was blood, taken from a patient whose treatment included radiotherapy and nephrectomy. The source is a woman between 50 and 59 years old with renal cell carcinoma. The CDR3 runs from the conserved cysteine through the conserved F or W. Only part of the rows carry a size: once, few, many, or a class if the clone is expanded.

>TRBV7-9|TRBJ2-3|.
CASSPLREDTQYF
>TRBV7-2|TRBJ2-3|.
CASGLAGGPDTQYF
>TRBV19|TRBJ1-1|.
CASTPRGGELLEAFF
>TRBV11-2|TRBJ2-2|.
CASRDWRAVGELFF
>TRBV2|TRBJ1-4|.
CASRQGTTNEKLFF
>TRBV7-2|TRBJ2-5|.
CASSLHRGPQETQYF
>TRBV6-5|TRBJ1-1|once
CASTDGGLNTEAFF
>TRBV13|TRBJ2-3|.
CASRWTGTASTDTQYF
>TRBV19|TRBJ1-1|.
CASSTVGGANTEAFF
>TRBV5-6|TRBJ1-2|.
CASSLQGRHGYTF
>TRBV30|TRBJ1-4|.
CAWSVRGAREKLFF
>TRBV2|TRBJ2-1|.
CASSDIRSGGAAGNEQFF
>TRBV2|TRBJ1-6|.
CASRARESYNSPLHF
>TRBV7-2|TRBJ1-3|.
CASSLGPGLGNTIYF
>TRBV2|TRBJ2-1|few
CASRKGEGQGAYNEQFF
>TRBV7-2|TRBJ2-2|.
CASSLASVSNTGELFF
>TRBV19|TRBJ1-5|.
CASSIDRGNQPQHF
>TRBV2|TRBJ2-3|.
CASSVQRGWDTQYF
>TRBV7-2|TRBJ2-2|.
CASSLVLGAAGELFF
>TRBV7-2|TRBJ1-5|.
CASRPQGNSNQPQHF
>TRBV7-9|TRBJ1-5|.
CASSLEQVPDQPQHF
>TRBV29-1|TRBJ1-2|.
CSAARQGDYGYTF
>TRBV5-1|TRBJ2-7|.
CASSLAPSYEQYF
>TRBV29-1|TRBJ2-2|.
CSVGLAGGRDTGELFF
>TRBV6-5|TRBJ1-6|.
CASSRQGNNSPLHF
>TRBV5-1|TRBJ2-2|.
CASSLRAGTNTGELFF
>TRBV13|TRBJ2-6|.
CASKGWGNSGANVLTF
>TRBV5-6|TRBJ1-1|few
CASSLRLGFMNTEAFF